This T cell receptor beta chain was found in a study of T cell repertoires in cytomegalovirus infection. Study summary: TCR beta signatures that were public indicated CMV infection and matching HLA type.

Each CDR3 protein is one row after TCRdb ran MiXCR on the reads. The table includes 150,000 to 200,000 distinct CDR3 sequences, around 14% detected once. This clonotype was seen ten or more times. Material for sequencing was PBMCs. This clonotype was sampled from a human donor in good health (CMV status not recorded). Some clones in this sample may be carry-over from other donors' samples.

The CDR3, as DNA: TGTGCCAGCAGTTTATGGCGGAAGAGCCCACTACGGGAGCAGTACTTC. This encodes CASSLWRKSPLREQYF. The chain employs TRBV28 and TRBJ2-7, with D unresolved. From germline, CDR1 is MDHEN and CDR2 SYDVKM. This CDR3 has 16 amino acids. Trimming removed 0 bases from V and 7 bases from J, with 19 bases in between.